This TCR beta chain was sequenced during a study of cytomegalovirus exposure and HLA in healthy donors (dated by TCRdb to about 2017). About the investigation overall: An earlier analysis of some 550 of the donors reported more than 250 Gb of sequence data and around 110 million unique TCR beta sequences from 150 million to 200 million T cells. An early release covering about 600 HLA-typed donors comprised approximately 300 gigabases of sequencing data and roughly 85 million unique TCR sequences. Of the roughly 420 genotyped donors, less than 85% were placed in the genetic ancestry cluster associated with self-reported Caucasian donors. The study aimed to test whether signatures of past pathogen exposure could be identified by cataloging public T cell receptors. Using immunosequencing, the study profiled T cell repertoires from 666 subjects and related those repertoires to cytomegalovirus serostatus. A separate validation cohort of about 110 different subjects was used in addition to the roughly 620-subject first cohort. To predict cytomegalovirus infection status, the study combined high-throughput TCR immunosequencing, statistical association of individual TCRs with disease status, and machine learning. In a later analysis, previously published TCR beta repertoires from 600 to 850 donors were re-analyzed and high-resolution HLA genotyping was added so that TCR occurrence patterns could be studied. Rather than using new phenotypic data, the later analysis identified candidate immune exposures from TCR beta sequences and from how often those sequences occurred across donors. An earlier analysis of several hundred of the donors used high-throughput TCR beta sequencing to judge whether each TCR beta V gene segment behaved as functional or pseudogenic. Donor age, sex, ethnicity and CMV serostatus were compiled alongside the repertoire data. Genome-wide SNP genotypes for about 60% of the roughly 700 donors were used in a later genetic analysis, which treated that subset as a discovery cohort. All discovery cohort repertoires had been generated using a single sequencing platform. HLA typing included class I and class II loci at four-digit resolution. Typing coverage differed by locus: A, B, C, DRB1 and DQB1 were typed in roughly 620-630 donors, DQA1 in 522, DPA1 in 600 to 610, and DPB1 in roughly 450. Roughly 5 DR-DQ haplotypes were handled as single units for association and clustering, since linkage in the cohort was strong. Among 398 genotyped donors of the cohort, an average of roughly 240,000 unique TCR beta nucleotide sequences were sequenced per donor, roughly 18% of them non-productive. Results the study describes overall, beyond this receptor: In a later analysis, HLA-associated TCR beta chains were found to be more clonally expanded and to have lower generation probabilities than equally common non-associated chains. When HLA alleles, especially DR and DQ, strongly co-occurred, attributing TCR associations to individual alleles was difficult. The classifier was reported to diagnose cytomegalovirus status with high specificity and sensitivity in both the original cohort and the validation cohort. Because HLA typing was missing for some donors at each locus, association tests included only the typed subset. In a later analysis, the rate of TCR association differed among HLA loci, with DRB1 alleles having the most associated TCRs and HLA-C alleles having the fewest. The only immune exposure information available for the cohort was CMV serostatus. A later analysis reported that several top co-occurrence clusters appeared linked to parvovirus B19, influenza, CMV and Epstein-Barr virus. A further reported finding was that TCR beta sequences accurately predicted the HLA-A and HLA-B alleles for most subjects in the first cohort. The study listed 150 to 200 TCR beta chains as associated with cytomegalovirus. A cluster of highly shared sequence variants was judged likely to represent a technical artifact of the sequencing pipeline. A later analysis associated 16,951 TCR beta sequences with specific HLA alleles at a false discovery rate of 0.05. In this cohort, only TCR beta chains were sequenced, and detectable features were limited by the absence of alpha or paired-chain data. Correlated functional status among segregating V segments might reflect linkage disequilibrium, but an unknown experimental factor could not be ruled out. Compared with the approximately 700-donor mean, donors in an Asian-associated ancestry cluster had fewer N-insertions in productive TCRs, according to a later genetic analysis. According to the authors, the approach could potentially be generalized to other disease states and immunological phenotypes. Three of the identified cytomegalovirus-associated TCR beta chains were confirmed in vitro to be specific for cytomegalovirus antigens. Sequencing depth was assumed to be roughly uniform across donors in the presence/absence analyses, though that assumption may not hold. Broadly in line with IMGT annotations, most TCR beta V segments showed up in productive rearrangements about 90% or about 30% of the time in an earlier analysis of 587 of the donors. While some public TCRs were present in many individuals, most TCR sequences turned up only very rarely across donors. An association between a missense DCLRE1C variant and V-gene and J-gene trimming of TCR beta chains was found in a later genetic analysis and replicated in an independent cohort. A later analysis found that most CMV-associated TCR beta chains appeared HLA-restricted, with HLA associations seemingly driven largely by CMV exposure. The earlier analysis of about 600 of the donors excluded fewer than 20 rarely observed V segments, including chromosome 9 orphons, because counts were too low.

A remark on this clone: Its recognized antigen is unknown. No quality values exist for individual bases; no much larger clone is one base distant.

Library prep was done by the immunoSEQ multiplex PCR assay. A mixture of 60 forward primers for TCR Vbeta segments and 13 reverse primers for TCR Jbeta segments was used in the multiplex PCR. The CDR3 region of rearranged TCR beta genes was amplified from genomic DNA by a multiplex PCR assay. The amplified TCR beta libraries were sequenced on the Illumina HiSeq System as 87-base-pair reads. For the original study's pipeline: In a later analysis, tens of millions of unique TCR beta chains were counted across the approximately 640 repertoires, and roughly 11 million of these chains were shared by at least two donors. Raw reads were error-corrected and collapsed into unique sequences with a nearest-neighbor algorithm that merged closely related sequences to remove PCR and sequencing errors. Alignment of CDR3 sequences to IMGT reference sequences was used to assign V, D and J gene segments. For a sequence to be retained, a match of at least six nucleotides was required to both a V gene segment and a J gene segment. A rearrangement was called productive if the CDR3 had no stop codons and remained in frame with V and J, and every other rearrangement was called non-productive. Following IMGT convention, CDR3 was defined as the stretch from the second conserved V-encoded cysteine up to the conserved J-encoded phenylalanine. Sequences without an unambiguous match to a single V gene segment were excluded from the earlier analysis of approximately 600 of the donors. An earlier analysis of 587 of the donors classified V segments as functional when productive rearrangements were above 56.7% and as segregating when the standard deviation between donors was above 5%. A statistical classification framework was built to diagnose cytomegalovirus status from the catalog of TCR beta chain sequences. V and J gene assignment, in a later analysis, came from comparing TCR nucleotide sequences with IMGT/GENE-DB human TR gene sequences. A later analysis assigned CDR3 sequences and most-parsimonious VDJ recombination scenarios with the TCRdist pipeline. A later analysis defined each TCR beta chain by its CDR3 amino acid sequence plus V-gene family, and excluded reads lacking a unique V-gene family. To address suspected cross-contamination and a sequencing artifact, a later analysis removed 550 to 750 highly shared, low-generation-probability nucleotide sequences. A later analysis calculated a clonal expansion index for each public chain from normalized within-repertoire ranks of inferred template counts. In a later analysis, generation probabilities were computed with a VDJ recombination model fitted to out-of-frame rearrangements, and the resulting probabilities were checked against IGoR. In a later analysis, hypergeometric tests were used to score TCR-TCR, TCR-HLA and TCR-CMV co-occurrence, with a repertoire-size bias correction applied to TCR pairs. A later analysis estimated false discovery rates by permuting HLA or CMV assignments 20 times. In a later analysis, co-occurring TCRs were grouped using DBSCAN, with TCRdist sequence similarity added in when clustering inside HLA-allele-positive subsets. Repertoires with fewer than 30,000 or more than 120,000 public chains were left out of co-occurrence clustering, as were about 5 repertoires with anomalous nucleotide sharing. TCRdb mirrors the immuneACCESS table, restricted to in-frame sequences. Some clones are absent from its copies; in checked studies, under half trace to an unresolved V gene, and the reason for the others is unknown. That table supplies the V and J calls and clone size; D and trimming were determined from the DNA. Recorded for this sample are 270,000 or so clones; 85% to 95% of them occurred a single time. Jointly, the top ten make up 1.5% to 2% of the sample.

The cohort consisted of approximately 690 healthy bone marrow donors. Cohort members were all nominally healthy when sampled, although unrecorded immune exposures were likely present. The donor was CMV seronegative and belonged to the group of 352 seronegative cohort members. A peripheral blood sample was provided by each donor, and peripheral blood mononuclear cells were used for TCR beta sequencing. Genomic DNA extraction from the blood cell samples was performed with the Qiagen DNeasy Blood Extraction Kit. The origin of this receptor is a girl under 10 years old in good health and CMV-seronegative. The source material was PBMCs.

This receptor carries the CDR3 CASSITLGALISSYNEQFF. The nucleotide sequence is TGTGCCAGCAGTATTACCCTGGGGGCGCTCATCTCCTCCTACAATGAGCAGTTCTTC. Rearrangement joined TRBV27 to TRBJ2-1, with a tentative D gene TRBD1 over 6 matching bases. Per the germline V gene (reference sequence), MNHEY is the CDR1 and SMNVEV is the CDR2. A distance of 23 bases separates the germline ends of V and J, which lose 5 bases and 0 bases respectively. The CDR3 has 19 amino acids, counting the end cysteine and phenylalanine. Only the CDR3 DNA is retained, 57 bases long and in frame from the first base.